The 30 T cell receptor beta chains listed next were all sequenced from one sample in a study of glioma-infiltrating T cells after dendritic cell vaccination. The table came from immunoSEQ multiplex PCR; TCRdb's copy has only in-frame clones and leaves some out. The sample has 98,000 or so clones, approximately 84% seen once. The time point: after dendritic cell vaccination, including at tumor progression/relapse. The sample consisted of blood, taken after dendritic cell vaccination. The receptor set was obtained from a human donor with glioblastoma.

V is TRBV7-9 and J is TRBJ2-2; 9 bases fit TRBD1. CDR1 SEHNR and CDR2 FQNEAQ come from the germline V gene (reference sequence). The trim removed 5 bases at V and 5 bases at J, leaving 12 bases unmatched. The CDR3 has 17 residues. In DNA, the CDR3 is TGTGCCAGCAGCCCGGACATCGGACAGGGGTGGACCGGGGAGCTGTTTTTT. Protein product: CASSPDIGQGWTGELFF.

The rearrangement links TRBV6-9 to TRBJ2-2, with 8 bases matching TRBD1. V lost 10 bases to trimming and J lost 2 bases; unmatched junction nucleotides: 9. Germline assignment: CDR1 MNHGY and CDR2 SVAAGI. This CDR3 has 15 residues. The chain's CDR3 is CANRPGGANTGELFF. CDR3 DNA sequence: TGTGCCAACAGACCAGGGGGCGCAAACACCGGGGAGCTGTTTTTT.

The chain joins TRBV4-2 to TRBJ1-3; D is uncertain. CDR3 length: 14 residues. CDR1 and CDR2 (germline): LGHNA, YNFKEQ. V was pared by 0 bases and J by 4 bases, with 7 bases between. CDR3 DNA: TGTGCCAGCAGCCAAGATGGGAGCGGAAACACCATATATTTT. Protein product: CASSQDGSGNTIYF.

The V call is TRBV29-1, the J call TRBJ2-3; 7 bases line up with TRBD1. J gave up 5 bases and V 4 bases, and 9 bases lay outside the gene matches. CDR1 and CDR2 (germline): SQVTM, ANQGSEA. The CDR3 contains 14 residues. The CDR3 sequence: CSVVRQGDRDTQYF. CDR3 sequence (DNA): TGCAGCGTTGTAAGGCAGGGGGATAGAGATACGCAGTATTTT.

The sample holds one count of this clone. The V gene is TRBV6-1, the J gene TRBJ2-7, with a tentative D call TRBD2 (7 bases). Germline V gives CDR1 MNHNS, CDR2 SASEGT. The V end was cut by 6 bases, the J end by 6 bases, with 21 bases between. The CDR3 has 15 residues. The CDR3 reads CASRGIGGARIEQYF. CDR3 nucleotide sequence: TGTGCCAGCAGGGGGATAGGGGGGGCTAGGATCGAGCAGTACTTC.

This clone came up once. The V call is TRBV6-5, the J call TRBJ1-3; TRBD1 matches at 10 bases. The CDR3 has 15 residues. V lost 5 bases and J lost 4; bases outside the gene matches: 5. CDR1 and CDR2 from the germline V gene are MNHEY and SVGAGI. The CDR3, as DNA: TGTGCCAGCAGTCCGGGGACAGGGGTAGGAAACACCATATATTTT. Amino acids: CASSPGTGVGNTIYF.

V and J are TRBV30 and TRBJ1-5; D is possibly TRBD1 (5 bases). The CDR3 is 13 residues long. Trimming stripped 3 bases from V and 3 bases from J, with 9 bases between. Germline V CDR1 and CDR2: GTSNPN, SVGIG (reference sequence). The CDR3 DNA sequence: TGTGCCTGGAGGGCAGGGATCAATCAGCCCCAGCATTTT. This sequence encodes CAWRAGINQPQHF.

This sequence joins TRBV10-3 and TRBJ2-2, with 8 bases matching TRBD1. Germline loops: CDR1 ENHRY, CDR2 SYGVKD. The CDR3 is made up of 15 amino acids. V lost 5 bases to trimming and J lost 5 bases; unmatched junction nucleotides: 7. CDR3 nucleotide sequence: TGTGCCATCAGTCGGACAGGGACGGGGACCGGGGAGCTGTTTTTT. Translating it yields CAISRTGTGTGELFF.

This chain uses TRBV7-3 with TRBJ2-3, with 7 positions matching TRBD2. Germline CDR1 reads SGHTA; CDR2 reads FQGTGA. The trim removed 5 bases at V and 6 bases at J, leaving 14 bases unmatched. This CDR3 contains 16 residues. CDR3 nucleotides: TGTGCCAGCAGCACCCCGGCGGGACTAATCGAGGATACGCAGTATTTT. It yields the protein CASSTPAGLIEDTQYF.

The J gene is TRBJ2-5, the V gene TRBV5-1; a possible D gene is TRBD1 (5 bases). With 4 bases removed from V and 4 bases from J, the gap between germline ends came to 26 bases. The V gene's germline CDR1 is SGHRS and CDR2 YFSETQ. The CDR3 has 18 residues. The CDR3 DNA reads TGCGCCAGCAGCCGTTTGCCCCTTCCAGGGAACGGTGGAGAGACCCAGTACTTC. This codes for CASSRLPLPGNGGETQYF.

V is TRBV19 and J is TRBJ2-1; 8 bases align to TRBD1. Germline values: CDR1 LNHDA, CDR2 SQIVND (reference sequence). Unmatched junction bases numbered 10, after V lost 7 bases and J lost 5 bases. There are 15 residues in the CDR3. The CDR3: CASTTPGGLNNEQFF. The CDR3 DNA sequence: TGTGCCAGTACTACTCCAGGGGGCCTGAACAATGAGCAGTTCTTC.

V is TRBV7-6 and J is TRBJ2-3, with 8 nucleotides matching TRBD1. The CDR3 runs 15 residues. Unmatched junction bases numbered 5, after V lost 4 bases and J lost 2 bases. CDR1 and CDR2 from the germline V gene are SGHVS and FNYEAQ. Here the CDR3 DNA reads TGTGCCAGCAGCTCGGGACAGGAGGACACAGATACGCAGTATTTT. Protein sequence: CASSSGQEDTDTQYF.

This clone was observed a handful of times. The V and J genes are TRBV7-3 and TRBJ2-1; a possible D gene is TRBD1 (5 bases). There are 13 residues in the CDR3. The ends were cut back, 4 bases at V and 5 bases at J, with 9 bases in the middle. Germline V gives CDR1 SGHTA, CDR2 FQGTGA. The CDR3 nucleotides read TGTGCCAGCAGCTCCGGACACCACAATGAGCAGTTCTTC. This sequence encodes CASSSGHHNEQFF. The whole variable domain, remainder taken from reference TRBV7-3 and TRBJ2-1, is GAGVSQTPSNKVTEKGKYVELRCDPISGHTALYWYRQSLGQGPEFLIYFQGTGAADDSGLPNDRFFAVRPEGSVSTLKIQRTERGDSAVYLCASSSGHHNEQFFGPGTRLTVL.

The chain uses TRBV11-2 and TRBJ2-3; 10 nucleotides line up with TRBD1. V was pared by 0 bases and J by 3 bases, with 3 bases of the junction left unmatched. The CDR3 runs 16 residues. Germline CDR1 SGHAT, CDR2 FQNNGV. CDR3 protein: CASSLDGTGVTDTQYF. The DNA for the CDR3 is TGTGCCAGCAGCTTAGATGGGACAGGGGTGACAGATACGCAGTATTTT.

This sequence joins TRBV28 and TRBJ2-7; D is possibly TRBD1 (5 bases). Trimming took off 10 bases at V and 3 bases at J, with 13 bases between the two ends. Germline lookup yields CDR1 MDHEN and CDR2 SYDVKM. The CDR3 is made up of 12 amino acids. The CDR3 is CATSGRVYEQYF. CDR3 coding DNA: TGTGCCACTTCGGGCAGGGTCTACGAGCAGTACTTC.

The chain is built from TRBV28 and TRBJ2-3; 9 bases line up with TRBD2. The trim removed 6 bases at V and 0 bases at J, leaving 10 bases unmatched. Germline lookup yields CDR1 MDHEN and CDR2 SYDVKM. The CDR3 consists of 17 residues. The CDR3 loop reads CASRPVGLATSTDTQYF. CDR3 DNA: TGTGCCAGCAGACCAGTCGGACTAGCGACAAGCACAGATACGCAGTATTTT.

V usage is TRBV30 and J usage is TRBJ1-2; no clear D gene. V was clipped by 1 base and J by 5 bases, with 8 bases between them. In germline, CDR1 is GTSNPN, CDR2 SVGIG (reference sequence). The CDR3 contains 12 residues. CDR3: CAWSGSVYGYTF. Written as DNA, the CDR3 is TGTGCCTGGAGTGGGTCAGTATATGGCTACACCTTC.

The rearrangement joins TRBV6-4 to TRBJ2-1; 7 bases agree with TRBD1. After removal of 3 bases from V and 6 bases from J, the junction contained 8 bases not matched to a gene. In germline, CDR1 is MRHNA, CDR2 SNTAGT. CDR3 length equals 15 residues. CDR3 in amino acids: CASSEYRDSGNEQFF. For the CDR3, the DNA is TGTGCCAGCAGTGAGTACAGGGACAGTGGCAATGAGCAGTTCTTC.

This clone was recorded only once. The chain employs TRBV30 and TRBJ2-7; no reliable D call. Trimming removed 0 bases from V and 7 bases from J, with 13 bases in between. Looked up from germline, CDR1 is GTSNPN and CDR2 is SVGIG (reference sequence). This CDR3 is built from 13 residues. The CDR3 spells CAWSVMQALEQYF. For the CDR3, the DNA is TGTGCCTGGAGTGTAATGCAAGCCCTGGAGCAGTACTTC.

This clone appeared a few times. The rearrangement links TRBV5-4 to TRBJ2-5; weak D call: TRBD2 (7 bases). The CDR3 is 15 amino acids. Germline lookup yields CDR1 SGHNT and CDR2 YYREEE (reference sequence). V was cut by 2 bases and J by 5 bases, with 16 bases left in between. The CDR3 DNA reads TGTGCCAGCAGCTTCGGCGGGGGCCACGTTGAGACCCAGTACTTC. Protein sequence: CASSFGGGHVETQYF.

CDR3 sequence (DNA): TGTGCCAGCAGTTCCTCAACGGACAGGGAAGTATCGTATGGCTACACCTTC. Residues: CASSSSTDREVSYGYTF. The chain combines TRBV28 with TRBJ1-2, with 8 bases identical to TRBD1. Per the germline V gene, CDR1 is MDHEN and CDR2 is SYDVKM. Trimming at V came to 4 bases and at J to 5 bases, leaving 15 bases not matched to a gene. This CDR3 contains 17 residues.

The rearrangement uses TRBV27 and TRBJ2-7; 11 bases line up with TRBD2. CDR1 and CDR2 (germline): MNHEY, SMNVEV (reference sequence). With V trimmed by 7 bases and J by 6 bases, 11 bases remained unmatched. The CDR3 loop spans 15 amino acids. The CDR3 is CASNAITSGRGEQYF. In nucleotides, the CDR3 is TGTGCCAGCAACGCAATAACTAGCGGGAGAGGCGAGCAGTACTTC.

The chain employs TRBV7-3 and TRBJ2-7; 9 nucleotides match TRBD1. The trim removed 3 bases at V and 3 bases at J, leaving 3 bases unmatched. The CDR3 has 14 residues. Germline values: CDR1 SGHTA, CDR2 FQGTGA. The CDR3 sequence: CASSFETGGYEQYF. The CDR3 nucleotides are TGTGCCAGCAGCTTCGAGACAGGGGGCTACGAGCAGTACTTC.

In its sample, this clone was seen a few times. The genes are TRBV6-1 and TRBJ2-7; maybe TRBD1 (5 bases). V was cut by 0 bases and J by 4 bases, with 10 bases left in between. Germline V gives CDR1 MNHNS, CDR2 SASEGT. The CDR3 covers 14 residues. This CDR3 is CASSEARDWYEQYF. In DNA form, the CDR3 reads TGTGCCAGCAGTGAAGCCAGGGATTGGTACGAGCAGTACTTC.

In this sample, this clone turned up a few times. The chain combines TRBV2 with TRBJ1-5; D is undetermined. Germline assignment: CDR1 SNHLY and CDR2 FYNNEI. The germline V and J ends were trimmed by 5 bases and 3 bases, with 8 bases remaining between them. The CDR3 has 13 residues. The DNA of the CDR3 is TGTGCCAGCAGTCAGGCTACCAATCAGCCCCAGCATTTT. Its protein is CASSQATNQPQHF.

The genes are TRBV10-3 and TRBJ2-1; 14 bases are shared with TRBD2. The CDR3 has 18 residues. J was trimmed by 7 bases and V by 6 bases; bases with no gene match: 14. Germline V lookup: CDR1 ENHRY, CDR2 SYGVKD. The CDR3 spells CAIRAGTSGSGNGNEQFF. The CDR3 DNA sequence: TGTGCCATCAGGGCCGGGACTAGCGGGAGTGGTAATGGGAATGAGCAGTTCTTC.

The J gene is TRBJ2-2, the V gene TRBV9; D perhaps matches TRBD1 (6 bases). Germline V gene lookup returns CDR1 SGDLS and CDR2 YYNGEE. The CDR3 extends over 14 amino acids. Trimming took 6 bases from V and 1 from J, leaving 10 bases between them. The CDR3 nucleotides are TGTGCCAGCAAAGAGACAGGGAACACCGGGGAGCTGTTTTTT. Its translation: CASKETGNTGELFF.

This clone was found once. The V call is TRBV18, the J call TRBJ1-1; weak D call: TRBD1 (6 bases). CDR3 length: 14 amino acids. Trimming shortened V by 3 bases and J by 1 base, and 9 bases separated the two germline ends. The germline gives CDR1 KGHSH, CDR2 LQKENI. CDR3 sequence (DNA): TGTGCCAGCTCACCTCAGGACAGGAACACTGAAGCTTTCTTT. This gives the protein CASSPQDRNTEAFF.

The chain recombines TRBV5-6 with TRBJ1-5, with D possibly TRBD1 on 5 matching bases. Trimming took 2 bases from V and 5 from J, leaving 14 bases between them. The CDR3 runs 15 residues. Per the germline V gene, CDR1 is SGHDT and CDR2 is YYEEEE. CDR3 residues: CASSFRGVGHQPQHF. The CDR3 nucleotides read TGTGCCAGCAGCTTCCGGGGGGTAGGGCATCAGCCCCAGCATTTT.

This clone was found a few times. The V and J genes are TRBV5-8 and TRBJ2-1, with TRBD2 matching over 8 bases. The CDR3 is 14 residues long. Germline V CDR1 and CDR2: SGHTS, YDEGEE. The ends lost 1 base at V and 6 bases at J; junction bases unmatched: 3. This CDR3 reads CASSLSGRGNEQFF. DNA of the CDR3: TGTGCCAGCAGCTTGAGCGGGAGAGGCAATGAGCAGTTCTTC.